Listed below are T cell receptor beta chains from one sample, sequenced in a study of identical twins. One entry per CDR3 protein results from TCRdb running MiXCR on the 5' RACE reads. The table includes 1.5 million to 2 million distinct CDR3 sequences, about 32% detected once. Input material: cord blood. The receptors here all came from a newborn girl in good health. Each CDR3 is given with its conserved first and last residue. The order of the fields is clone size, V gene, D gene, J gene, CDR3 protein, CDR3 DNA. The D gene is left open where the match is weak. The listing skips clone size in some rows; elsewhere it reads once, few, many or a size class.

>few|TRBV28|TRBD1|TRBJ1-5
CASSLGGQGASQPQHF
TGTGCCAGCAGTTTAGGCGGACAGGGGGCGAGTCAGCCCCAGCATTTT
>NA|TRBV6-5|NA|TRBJ2-7
CASGTLNYEQYF
TGTGCCAGCGGGACTCTCAACTACGAGCAGTACTTC
>NA|TRBV29-1|NA|TRBJ2-5
CSLSRGETQYF
TGCAGCCTCAGCCGAGGGGAGACCCAGTACTTC
>few|TRBV25-1|TRBD2|TRBJ2-1
CASSDRTSGYNEQFF
TGTGCCAGCAGTGATCGGACTAGCGGCTACAATGAGCAGTTCTTC
>NA|TRBV9|TRBD1|TRBJ2-7
CASSVAMDRVHKQYF
TGTGCCAGCAGCGTAGCTATGGACAGGGTCCACAAGCAGTACTTC
>NA|TRBV3-1|NA|TRBJ1-2
CASSQDRTGVNYGYTF
TGTGCCAGCAGCCAAGATCGAACGGGGGTGAACTATGGCTACACCTTC
>many|TRBV10-3|TRBD1|TRBJ2-1
CAISPLTGTGEYNEQFF
TGTGCCATCAGTCCCCTGACCGGGACAGGGGAATACAATGAGCAGTTCTTC
>NA|TRBV28|NA|TRBJ2-7
CASSLSWQGGMSSYEQYF
TGTGCCAGCAGCCTCTCTTGGCAGGGGGGGATGAGCTCCTACGAGCAGTACTTC
>NA|TRBV28|NA|TRBJ1-5
CASRTYADSNQPQHF
TGTGCCAGCAGAACCTACGCAGATAGCAATCAGCCCCAGCATTTT
>NA|TRBV7-9|TRBD2|TRBJ2-1
CASSPGLAWEQFF
TGTGCCAGCAGCCCCGGACTAGCTTGGGAGCAGTTCTTC
>few|TRBV2|NA|TRBJ1-6
CASSGQGGLLHF
TGTGCCAGCAGTGGACAAGGGGGTCTCCTCCACTTT
>few|TRBV7-4|TRBD1|TRBJ1-4
CASTPGQYNEKLFF
TGTGCCAGCACGCCGGGACAGTATAATGAAAAACTGTTTTTT
>NA|TRBV18|TRBD1|TRBJ1-6
CASSPGMGQGISPLHF
TGTGCCAGCTCACCAGGAATGGGACAGGGTATTTCACCCCTCCACTTT
>NA|TRBV7-2|NA|TRBJ2-1
CASSLAGLMGNEQFF
TGTGCCAGCAGCCTTGCGGGTCTAATGGGCAATGAGCAGTTCTTC
>NA|TRBV27|NA|TRBJ2-7
CASILRVSYERYF
TGTGCCAGCATTTTAAGGGTCTCCTACGAGCGGTACTTC
>few|TRBV5-5|NA|TRBJ2-3
CASSLSPGRSTDTQYF
TGTGCCAGCAGCTTGTCTCCGGGACGTAGCACAGATACGCAGTATTTT
>few|TRBV5-1|TRBD2|TRBJ2-3
CASSTLAPRDTDTQYF
TGCGCCAGCAGCACACTAGCGCCCCGTGACACAGATACGCAGTATTTT
>NA|TRBV15|NA|TRBJ2-1
CATSRDTRSYNERFF
TGTGCCACCAGCAGAGATACGAGGTCCTACAATGAGCGGTTCTTC
>NA|TRBV28|NA|TRBJ1-1
CASSFPGGRNTEAFF
TGTGCCAGCAGTTTCCCTGGGGGCCGAAACACTGAAGCTTTCTTT
>few|TRBV11-1|TRBD2|TRBJ2-1
CASSEGLAGRNEQFF
TGTGCCAGCAGCGAGGGACTAGCGGGAAGGAATGAGCAGTTCTTC
>few|TRBV3-1|TRBD2|TRBJ2-7
CASQPPGRGTSGYEQYF
TGTGCCAGCCAGCCACCAGGGCGGGGAACTAGCGGGTACGAGCAGTACTTC
>few|TRBV24-1|TRBD2|TRBJ2-1
CATSDSTGTSGRMDEQFF
TGTGCCACCAGTGATTCAACCGGGACTAGCGGGAGAATGGATGAGCAGTTCTTC